The T cell receptor beta chain under discussion was sequenced for a study of blood T cell repertoires in COVID-19. As for the study in general: The study drew acute and convalescent COVID-19 samples from the United States, Italy and Spain. From T cells, B-cell-depleted T cells, or PBMCs came the material, which was cDNA or gDNA.

Trimming cost V 0 bases and J 6 bases, with 15 bases left between them. This CDR3 has 15 amino acids. The V gene's germline CDR1 is SGHRS and CDR2 YFSETQ. Profiled with immunoSEQ multiplex PCR; TCRdb holds only in-frame clones, not every one. The repertoire includes a few hundred thousand clones, about nine tenths of them detected once, and 1.2% sits in the top ten. The participants were between about 18 and 90 years old and came from roughly 24 US areas. Material for sequencing was PBMCs or T cells enriched from blood (not recorded which). The receptor comes from a human donor in a cohort exposed to, infected with or recovered from COVID-19 (not recorded which). The donor label of this sample is uncertain. The chain couples TRBV5-1 to TRBJ1-2; TRBD1 is a possible D gene (5 bases). CDR3 nucleotide sequence: TGCGCCAGCAGCTTGGGGGTGTGGGGCGCCGATGGCTACACCTTC. This gives the protein CASSLGVWGADGYTF. Full variable domain (missing parts from reference TRBV5-1 and TRBJ1-2): KAGVTQTPRYLIKTRGQQVTLSCSPISGHRSVSWYQQTPGQGLQFLFEYFSETQRNKGNFPGRFSGRQFSNSRSEMNVSTLELGDSALYLCASSLGVWGADGYTFGSGTRLTVV.